The sequence of this T cell receptor (beta chain) was determined in a study of T cell repertoires in cytomegalovirus infection. In the study overall: CMV epitopes that were recently identified and HLA-C-restricted were used alongside well-studied HLA-B-restricted ones. General observations from the study: Predominance within the ex vivo response was attributable to HLA-C-restricted CMV-specific TCR beta clonotypes.

Each CDR3 protein gets one entry after TCRdb re-called the reads with MiXCR. Among 570,000 or so distinct CDR3 sequences listed, roughly 43% were seen once. Comments on this clonotype: Its antigen is still unknown.

This TCR was recovered from a human donor in good health (CMV status not recorded). Some clones in this sample may be carry-over from other donors' samples. The sample here was cultured PBMCs, taken from culture after CMV antigen stimulation.

The CDR3 nucleotides are TGTGCCAGCAGTTACAGGATGGGGCTGAGCTTAGGAGCCAACGTCCTGACTTTC. This gives the protein CASSYRMGLSLGANVLTF. The genes are TRBV6-2 or TRBV6-3 and TRBJ2-6; possibly TRBD1 for D (5 bases). V shed 2 bases and J shed 7 bases, with 21 bases lying between them. Germline V gene sequence: CDR1 MNHEY, CDR2 SVGEGT. This CDR3 is built from 18 residues.